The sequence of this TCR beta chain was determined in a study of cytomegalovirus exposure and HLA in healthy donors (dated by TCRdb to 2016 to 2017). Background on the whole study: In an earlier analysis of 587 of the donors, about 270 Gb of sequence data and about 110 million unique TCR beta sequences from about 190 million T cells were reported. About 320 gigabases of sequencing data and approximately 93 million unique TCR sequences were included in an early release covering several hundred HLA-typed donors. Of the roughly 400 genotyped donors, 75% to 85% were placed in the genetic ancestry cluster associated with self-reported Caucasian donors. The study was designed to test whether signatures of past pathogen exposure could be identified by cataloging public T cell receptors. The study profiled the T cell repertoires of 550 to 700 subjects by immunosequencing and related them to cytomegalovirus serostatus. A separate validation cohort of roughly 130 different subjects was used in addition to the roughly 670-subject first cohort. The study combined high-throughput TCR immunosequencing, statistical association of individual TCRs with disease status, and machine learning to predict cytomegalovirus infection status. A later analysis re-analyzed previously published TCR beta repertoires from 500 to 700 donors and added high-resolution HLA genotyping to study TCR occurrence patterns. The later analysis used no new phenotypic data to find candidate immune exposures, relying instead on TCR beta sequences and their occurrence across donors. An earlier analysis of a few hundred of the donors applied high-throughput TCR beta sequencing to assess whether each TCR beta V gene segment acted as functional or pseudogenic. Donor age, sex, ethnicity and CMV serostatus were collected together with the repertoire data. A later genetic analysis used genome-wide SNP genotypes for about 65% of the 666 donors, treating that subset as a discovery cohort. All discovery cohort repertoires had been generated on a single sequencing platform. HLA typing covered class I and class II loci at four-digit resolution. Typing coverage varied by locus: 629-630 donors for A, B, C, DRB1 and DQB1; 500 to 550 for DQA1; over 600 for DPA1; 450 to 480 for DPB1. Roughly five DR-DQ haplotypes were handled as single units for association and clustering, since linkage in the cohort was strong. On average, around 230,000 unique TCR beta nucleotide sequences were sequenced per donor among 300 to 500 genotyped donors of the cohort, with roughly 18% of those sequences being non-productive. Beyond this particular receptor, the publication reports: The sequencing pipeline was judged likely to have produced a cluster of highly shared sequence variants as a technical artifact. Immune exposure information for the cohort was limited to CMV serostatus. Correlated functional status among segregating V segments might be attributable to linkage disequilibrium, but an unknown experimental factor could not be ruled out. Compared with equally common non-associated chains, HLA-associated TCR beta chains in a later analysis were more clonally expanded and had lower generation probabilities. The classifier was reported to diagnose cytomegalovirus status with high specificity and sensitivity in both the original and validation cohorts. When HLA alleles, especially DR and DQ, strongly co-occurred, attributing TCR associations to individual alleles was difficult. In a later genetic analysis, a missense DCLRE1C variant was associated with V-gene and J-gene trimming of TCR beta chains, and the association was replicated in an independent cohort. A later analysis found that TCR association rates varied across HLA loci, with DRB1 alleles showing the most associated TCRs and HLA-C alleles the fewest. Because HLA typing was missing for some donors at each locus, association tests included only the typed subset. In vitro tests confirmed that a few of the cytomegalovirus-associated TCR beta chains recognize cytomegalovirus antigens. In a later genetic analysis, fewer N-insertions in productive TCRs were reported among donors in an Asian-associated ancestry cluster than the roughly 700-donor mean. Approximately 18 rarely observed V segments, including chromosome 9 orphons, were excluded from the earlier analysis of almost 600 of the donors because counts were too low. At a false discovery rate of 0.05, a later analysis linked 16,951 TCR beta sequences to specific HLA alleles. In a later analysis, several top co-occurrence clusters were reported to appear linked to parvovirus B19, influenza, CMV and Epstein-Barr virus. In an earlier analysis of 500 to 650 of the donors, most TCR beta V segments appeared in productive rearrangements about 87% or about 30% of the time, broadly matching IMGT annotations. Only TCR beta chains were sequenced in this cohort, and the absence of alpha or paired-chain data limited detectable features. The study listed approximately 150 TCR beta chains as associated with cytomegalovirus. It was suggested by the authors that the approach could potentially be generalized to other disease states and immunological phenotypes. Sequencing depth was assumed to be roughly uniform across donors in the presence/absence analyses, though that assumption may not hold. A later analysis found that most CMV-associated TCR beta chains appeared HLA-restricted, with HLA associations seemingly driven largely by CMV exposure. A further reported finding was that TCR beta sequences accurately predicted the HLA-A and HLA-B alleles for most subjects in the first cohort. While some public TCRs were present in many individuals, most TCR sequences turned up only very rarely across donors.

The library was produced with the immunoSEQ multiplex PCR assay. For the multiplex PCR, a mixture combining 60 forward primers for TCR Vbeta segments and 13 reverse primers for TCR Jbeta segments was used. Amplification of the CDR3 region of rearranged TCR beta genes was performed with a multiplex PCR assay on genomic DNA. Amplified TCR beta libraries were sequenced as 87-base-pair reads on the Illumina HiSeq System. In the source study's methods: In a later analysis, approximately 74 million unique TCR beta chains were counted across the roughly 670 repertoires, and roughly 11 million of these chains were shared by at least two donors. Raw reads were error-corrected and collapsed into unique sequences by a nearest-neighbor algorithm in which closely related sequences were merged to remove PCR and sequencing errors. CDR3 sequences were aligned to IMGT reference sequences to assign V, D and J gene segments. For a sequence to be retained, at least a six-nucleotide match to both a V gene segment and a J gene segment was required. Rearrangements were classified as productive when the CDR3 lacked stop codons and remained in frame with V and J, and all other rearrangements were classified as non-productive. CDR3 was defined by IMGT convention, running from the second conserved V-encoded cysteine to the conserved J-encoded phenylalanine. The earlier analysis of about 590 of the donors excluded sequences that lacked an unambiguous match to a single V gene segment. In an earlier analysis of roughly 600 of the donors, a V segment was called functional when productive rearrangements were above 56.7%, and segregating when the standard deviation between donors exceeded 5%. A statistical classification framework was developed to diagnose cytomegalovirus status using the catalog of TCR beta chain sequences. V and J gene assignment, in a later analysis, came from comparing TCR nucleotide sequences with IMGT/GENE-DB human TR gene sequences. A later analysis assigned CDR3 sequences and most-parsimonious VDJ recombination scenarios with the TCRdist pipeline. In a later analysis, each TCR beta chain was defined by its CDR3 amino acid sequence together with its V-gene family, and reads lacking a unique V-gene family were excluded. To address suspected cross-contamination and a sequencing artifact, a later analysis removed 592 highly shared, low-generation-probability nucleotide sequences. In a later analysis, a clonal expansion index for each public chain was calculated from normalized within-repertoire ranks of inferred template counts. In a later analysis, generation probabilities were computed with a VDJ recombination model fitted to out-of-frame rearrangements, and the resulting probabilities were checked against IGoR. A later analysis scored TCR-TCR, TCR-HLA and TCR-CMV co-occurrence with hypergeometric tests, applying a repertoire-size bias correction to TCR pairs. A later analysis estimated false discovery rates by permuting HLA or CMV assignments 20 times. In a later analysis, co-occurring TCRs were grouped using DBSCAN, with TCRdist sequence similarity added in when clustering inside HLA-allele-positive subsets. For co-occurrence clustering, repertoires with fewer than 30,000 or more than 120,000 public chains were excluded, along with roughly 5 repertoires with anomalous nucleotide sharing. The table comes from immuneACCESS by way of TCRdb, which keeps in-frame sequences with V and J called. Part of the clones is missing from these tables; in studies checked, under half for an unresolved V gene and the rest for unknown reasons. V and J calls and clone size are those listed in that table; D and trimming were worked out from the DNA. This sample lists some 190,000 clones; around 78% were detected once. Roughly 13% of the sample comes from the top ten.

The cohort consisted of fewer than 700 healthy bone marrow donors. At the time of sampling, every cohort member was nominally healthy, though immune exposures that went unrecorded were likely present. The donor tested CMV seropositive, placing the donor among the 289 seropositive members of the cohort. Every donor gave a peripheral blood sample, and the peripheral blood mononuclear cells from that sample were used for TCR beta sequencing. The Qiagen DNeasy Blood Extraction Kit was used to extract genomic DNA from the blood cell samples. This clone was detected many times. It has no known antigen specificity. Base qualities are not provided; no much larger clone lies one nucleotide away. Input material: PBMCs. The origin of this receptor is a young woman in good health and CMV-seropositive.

Here the CDR3 is given as CASSPQALMNTEAFF. The nucleotides read TGTGCCAGCAGCCCTCAGGCCTTAATGAACACTGAAGCTTTCTTT. Recombination linked TRBV7-9 to TRBJ1-1, with no confident D gene call. Cut back by 5 bases and 0 bases, the V and J ends lie 13 bases apart. Measured from the cysteine to the phenylalanine, the CDR3 is 15 residues long. Of the read, only the CDR3 DNA is kept; its 45 bases are in frame from base 1. CDR1 and CDR2, per the germline V gene (reference sequence), are SEHNR and FQNEAQ.